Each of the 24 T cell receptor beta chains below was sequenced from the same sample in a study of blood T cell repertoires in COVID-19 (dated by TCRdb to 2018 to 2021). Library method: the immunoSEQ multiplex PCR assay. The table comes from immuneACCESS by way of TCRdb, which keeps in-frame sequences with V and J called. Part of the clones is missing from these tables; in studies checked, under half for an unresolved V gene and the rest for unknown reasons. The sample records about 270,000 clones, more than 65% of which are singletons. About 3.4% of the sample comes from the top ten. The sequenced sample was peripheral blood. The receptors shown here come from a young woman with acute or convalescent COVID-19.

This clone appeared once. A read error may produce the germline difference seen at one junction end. As DNA, the CDR3 is TGCGCCAGCAGCCGAAAAGGACTAGCGGGAGACGGGCAAGAGACCCGGTACTTC. Protein product: CASSRKGLAGDGQETRYF. The V and J genes are TRBV5-1 and TRBJ2-5; TRBD2 agrees at 13 bases. Germline assignment: CDR1 SGHRS and CDR2 YFSETQ. The CDR3 totals 18 residues.

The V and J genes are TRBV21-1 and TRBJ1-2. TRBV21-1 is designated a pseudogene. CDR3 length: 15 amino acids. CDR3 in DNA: TGTGCCAGCAGCATGGGGGGGACTACTAACTATGGCTACACCTTC. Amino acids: CASSMGGTTNYGYTF.

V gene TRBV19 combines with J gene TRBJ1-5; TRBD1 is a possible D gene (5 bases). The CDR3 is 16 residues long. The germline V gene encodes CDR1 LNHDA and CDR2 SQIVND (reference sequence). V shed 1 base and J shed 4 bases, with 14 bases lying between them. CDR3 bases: TGTGCCAGTAGTATAGTGGGGCCTAGGGGAAATCAGCCCCAGCATTTT. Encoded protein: CASSIVGPRGNQPQHF.

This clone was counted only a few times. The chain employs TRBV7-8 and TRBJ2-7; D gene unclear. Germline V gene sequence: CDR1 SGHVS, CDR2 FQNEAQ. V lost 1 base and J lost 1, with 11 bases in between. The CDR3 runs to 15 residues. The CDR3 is CASSLVPYSSYEQYF. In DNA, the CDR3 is TGTGCCAGCAGCTTAGTCCCCTACTCTTCCTACGAGCAGTACTTC.

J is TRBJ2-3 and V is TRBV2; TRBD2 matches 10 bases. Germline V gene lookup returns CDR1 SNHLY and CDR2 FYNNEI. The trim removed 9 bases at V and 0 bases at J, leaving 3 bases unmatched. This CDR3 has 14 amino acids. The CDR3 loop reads CASQLAGSTDTQYF. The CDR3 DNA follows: TGTGCCAGTCAACTAGCGGGGAGCACAGATACGCAGTATTTT.

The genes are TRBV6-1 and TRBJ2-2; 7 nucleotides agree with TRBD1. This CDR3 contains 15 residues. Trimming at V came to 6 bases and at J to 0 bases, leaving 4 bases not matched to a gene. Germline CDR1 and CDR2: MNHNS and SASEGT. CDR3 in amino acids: CASRWDRSNTGELFF. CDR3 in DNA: TGTGCCAGCAGATGGGACAGATCGAACACCGGGGAGCTGTTTTTT.

The chain's CDR3 is CASSGLAGYNEQFF. The CDR3 region has the DNA TGCGCCAGCAGCGGACTAGCGGGTTACAATGAGCAGTTCTTC. The genes are TRBV10-2 and TRBJ2-1, with TRBD2 matching 11 bases. Germline values: CDR1 WSHSY, CDR2 SAAADI. This CDR3 comprises 14 residues. The junction had 2 bases not matched to a gene; V was cut back by 6 bases and J by 4 bases.

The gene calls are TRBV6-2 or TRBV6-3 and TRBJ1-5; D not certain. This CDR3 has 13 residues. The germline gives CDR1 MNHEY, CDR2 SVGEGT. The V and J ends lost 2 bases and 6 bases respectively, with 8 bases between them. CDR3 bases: TGTGCCAGCAGTTACCCGACACTTCAGCCCCAGCATTTT. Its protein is CASSYPTLQPQHF.

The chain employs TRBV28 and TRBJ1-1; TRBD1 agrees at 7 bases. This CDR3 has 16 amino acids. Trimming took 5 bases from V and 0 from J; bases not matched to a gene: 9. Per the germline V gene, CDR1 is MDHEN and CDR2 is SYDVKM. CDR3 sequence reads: CASSPATGMMNTEAFF. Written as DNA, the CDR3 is TGTGCCAGCAGTCCCGCGACAGGGATGATGAACACTGAAGCTTTCTTT.

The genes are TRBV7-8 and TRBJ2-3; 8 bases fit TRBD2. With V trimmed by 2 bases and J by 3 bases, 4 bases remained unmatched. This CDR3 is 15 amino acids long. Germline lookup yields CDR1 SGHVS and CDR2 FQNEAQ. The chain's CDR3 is CASSLSGTRTDTQYF. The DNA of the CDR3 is TGTGCCAGCAGCTTAAGCGGGACTAGGACAGATACGCAGTATTTT. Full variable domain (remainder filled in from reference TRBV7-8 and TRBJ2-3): GAGVSQSPRYKVAKRGQDVALRCDPISGHVSLFWYQQALGQGPEFLTYFQNEAQLDKSGLPSDRFFAERPEGSVSTLKIQRTQQEDSAVYLCASSLSGTRTDTQYFGPGTRLTVL.

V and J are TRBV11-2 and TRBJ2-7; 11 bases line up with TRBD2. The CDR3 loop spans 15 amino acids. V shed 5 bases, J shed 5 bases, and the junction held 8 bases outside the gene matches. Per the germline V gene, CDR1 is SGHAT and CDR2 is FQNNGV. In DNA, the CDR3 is TGTGCCAGCAGCATATCATCACTAGCGGGAGACGAGCAGTACTTC. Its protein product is CASSISSLAGDEQYF.

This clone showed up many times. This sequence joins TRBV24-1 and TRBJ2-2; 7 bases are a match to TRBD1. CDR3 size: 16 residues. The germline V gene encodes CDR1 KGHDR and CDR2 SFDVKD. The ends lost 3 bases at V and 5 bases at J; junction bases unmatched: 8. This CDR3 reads CATSDPSRDSTGELFF. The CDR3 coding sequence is TGTGCCACCAGTGATCCTTCCCGGGACAGTACCGGGGAGCTGTTTTTT.

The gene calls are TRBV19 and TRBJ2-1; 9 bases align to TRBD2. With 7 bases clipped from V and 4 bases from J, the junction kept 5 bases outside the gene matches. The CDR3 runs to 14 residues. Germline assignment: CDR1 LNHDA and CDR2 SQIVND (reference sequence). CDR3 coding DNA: TGTGCCAGTACCTTGGCGGGAGGGTACAATGAGCAGTTCTTC. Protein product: CASTLAGGYNEQFF.

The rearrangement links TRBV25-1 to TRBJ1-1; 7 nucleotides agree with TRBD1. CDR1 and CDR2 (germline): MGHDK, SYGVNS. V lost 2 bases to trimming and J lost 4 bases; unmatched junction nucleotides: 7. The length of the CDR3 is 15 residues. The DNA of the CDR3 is TGTGCCAGCAGTGAACCCACAGGGGATGGCACTGAAGCTTTCTTT. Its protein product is CASSEPTGDGTEAFF.

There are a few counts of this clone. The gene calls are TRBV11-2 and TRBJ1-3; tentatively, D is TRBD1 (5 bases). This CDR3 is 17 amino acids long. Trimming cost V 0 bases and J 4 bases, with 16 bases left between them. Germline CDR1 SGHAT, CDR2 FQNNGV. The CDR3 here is CASSLETRRVRGNTIYF. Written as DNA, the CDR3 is TGTGCCAGCAGCTTAGAAACCCGCAGGGTGAGAGGAAACACCATATATTTT. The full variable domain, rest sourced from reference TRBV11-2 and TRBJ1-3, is EAGVAQSPRYKIIEKRQSVAFWCNPISGHATLYWYQQILGQGPKLLIQFQNNGVVDDSQLPKDRFSAERLKGVDSTLKIQPAKLEDSAVYLCASSLETRRVRGNTIYFGEGSWLTVV.

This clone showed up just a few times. CDR3 sequence: CAIRETGNRNTEAFF. The CDR3 region has the DNA TGTGCCATCAGGGAGACAGGGAATCGGAACACTGAAGCTTTCTTT. The chain has TRBV10-3 and TRBJ1-1; TRBD1 matches 7 bases. Germline V gene sequence: CDR1 ENHRY, CDR2 SYGVKD. The CDR3 has 15 residues. V lost 6 bases and J lost 1; bases outside the gene matches: 8.

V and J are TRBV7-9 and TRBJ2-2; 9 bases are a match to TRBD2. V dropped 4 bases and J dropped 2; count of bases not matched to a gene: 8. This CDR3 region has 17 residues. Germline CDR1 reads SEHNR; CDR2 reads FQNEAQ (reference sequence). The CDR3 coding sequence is TGTGCCAGCAGCTCCCGCCTAGCGGGGATAAACACCGGGGAGCTGTTTTTT. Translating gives CASSSRLAGINTGELFF. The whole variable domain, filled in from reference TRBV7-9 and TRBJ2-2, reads DTGVSQNPRHKITKRGQNVTFRCDPISEHNRLYWYRQTLGQGPEFLTYFQNEAQLEKSRLLSDRFSAERPKGSFSTLEIQRTEQGDSAMYLCASSSRLAGINTGELFFGEGSRLTVL.

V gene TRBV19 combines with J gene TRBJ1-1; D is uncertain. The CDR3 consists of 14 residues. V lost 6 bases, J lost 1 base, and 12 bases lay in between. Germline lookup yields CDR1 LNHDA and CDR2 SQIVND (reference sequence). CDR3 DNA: TGTGCCAGTAGCGTCTCGGACTGGAACACTGAAGCTTTCTTT. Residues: CASSVSDWNTEAFF.

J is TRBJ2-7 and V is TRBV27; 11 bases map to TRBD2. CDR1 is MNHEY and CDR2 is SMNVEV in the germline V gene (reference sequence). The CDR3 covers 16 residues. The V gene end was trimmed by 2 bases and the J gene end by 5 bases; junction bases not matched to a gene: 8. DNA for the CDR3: TGTGCCAGCAGTTTAAGGGCACTAGCGGGAGACCACGAGCAGTACTTC. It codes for CASSLRALAGDHEQYF.

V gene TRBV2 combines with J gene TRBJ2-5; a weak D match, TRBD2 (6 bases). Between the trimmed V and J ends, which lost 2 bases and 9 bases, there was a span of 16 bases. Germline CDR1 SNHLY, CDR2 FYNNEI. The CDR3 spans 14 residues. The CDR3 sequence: CASSESAGTLAQYF. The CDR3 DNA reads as TGTGCCAGCAGTGAATCTGCAGGGACTTTAGCCCAGTACTTC.

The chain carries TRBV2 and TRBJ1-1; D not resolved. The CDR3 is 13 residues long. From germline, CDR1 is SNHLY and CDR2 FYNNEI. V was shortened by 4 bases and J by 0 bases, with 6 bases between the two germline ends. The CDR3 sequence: CASSATLNTEAFF. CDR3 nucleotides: TGTGCCAGCAGTGCGACATTGAACACTGAAGCTTTCTTT.

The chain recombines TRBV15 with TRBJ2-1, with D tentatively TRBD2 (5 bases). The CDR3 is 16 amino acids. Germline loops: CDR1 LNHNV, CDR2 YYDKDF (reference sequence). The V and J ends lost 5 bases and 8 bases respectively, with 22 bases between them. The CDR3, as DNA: TGTGCCACCAGCTCTCGGACTGGCCGTGTGTGGGATGAGCAGTTCTTC. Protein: CATSSRTGRVWDEQFF.

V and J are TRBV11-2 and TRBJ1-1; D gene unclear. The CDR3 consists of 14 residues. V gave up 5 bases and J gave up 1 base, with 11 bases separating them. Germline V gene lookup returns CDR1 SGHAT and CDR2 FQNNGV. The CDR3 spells CASSQGRENTEAFF. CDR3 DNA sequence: TGTGCCAGCAGCCAAGGACGGGAGAACACTGAAGCTTTCTTT.

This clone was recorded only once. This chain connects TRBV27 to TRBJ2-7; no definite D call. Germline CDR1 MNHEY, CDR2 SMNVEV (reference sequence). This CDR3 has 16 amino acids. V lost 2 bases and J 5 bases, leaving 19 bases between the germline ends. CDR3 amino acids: CASSLGSWQLGHEQYF. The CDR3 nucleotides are TGTGCCAGCAGTTTAGGTTCTTGGCAGCTAGGCCACGAGCAGTACTTC.